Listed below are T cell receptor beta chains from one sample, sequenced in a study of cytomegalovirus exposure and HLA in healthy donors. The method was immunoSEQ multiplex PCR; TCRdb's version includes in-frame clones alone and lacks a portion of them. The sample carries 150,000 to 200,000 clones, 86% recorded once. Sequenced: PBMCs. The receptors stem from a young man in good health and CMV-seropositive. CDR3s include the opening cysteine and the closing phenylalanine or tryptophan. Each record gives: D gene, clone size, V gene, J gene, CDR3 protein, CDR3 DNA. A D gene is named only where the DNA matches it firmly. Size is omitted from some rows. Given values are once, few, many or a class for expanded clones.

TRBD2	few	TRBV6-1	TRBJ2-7	CASSGGGEAYEQYF	TGTGCCAGCAGTGGGGGGGGTGAGGCCTACGAGCAGTACTTC
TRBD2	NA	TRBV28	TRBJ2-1	CASSPGTSGSGEQFF	TGTGCCAGCAGTCCCGGGACTAGCGGGAGTGGTGAGCAGTTCTTC
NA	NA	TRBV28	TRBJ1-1	CASRLTVQVNTEAFF	TGTGCCAGCAGGTTGACCGTCCAGGTGAACACTGAAGCTTTCTTT
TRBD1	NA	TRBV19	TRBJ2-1	CASSIPGTGRHNEQFF	TGTGCCAGTAGTATCCCGGGGACAGGGAGGCACAATGAGCAGTTCTTC
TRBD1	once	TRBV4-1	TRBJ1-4	CASSHPQTGGNEKLFF	TGCGCCAGCAGCCACCCCCAGACAGGGGGCAATGAAAAACTGTTTTTT
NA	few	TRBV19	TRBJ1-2	CASSPLQGDYGYTF	TGTGCCAGTAGTCCATTACAGGGAGACTATGGCTACACCTTC
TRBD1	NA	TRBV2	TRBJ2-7	CASSEAWPGQSSYEQYF	TGTGCCAGCAGTGAAGCGTGGCCGGGACAGAGCTCCTACGAGCAGTACTTC
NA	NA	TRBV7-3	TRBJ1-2	CASSLPGLIGYTF	TGTGCCAGCAGCCTGCCAGGTTTAATTGGCTACACCTTC
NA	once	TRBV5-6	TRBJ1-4	CASSQPGYDEKLFF	TGTGCCAGCAGCCAACCAGGGTACGACGAAAAACTGTTTTTT
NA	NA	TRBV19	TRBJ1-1	CASSIGLQNTEAFF	TGTGCCAGTAGTATCGGACTCCAGAACACTGAAGCTTTCTTT
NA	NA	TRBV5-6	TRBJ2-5	CASSFGITIYQETQYF	TGTGCCAGCAGCTTCGGAATTACTATATACCAAGAGACCCAGTACTTC
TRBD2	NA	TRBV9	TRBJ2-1	CASSGLAGFSEQFF	TGTGCCAGCAGCGGACTAGCGGGATTTAGTGAGCAGTTCTTC
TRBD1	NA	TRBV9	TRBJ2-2	CASSSSRDRGELFF	TGTGCCAGCAGCTCGTCCCGGGACAGGGGGGAGCTGTTTTTT
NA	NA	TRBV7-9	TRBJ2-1	CASSLDKQFF	TGTGCCAGCAGCTTAGACAAACAGTTCTTC
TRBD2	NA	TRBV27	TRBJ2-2	CASRRGVGTGELFF	TGTGCCAGCCGGCGGGGGGTGGGCACCGGGGAGCTGTTTTTT
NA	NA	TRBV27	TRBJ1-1	CASSLSGRWFTEAFF	TGTGCCAGCAGTTTATCGGGGCGGTGGTTCACTGAAGCTTTCTTT
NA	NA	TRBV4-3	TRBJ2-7	CASSQSRGLTYEQYF	TGCGCCAGCAGCCAGTCCAGGGGCCTAACCTACGAGCAGTACTTC
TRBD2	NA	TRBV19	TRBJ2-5	CATGLAGGETQYF	TGTGCCACGGGACTAGCGGGAGGGGAGACCCAGTACTTC
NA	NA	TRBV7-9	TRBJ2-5	CASSLVGGIVLETQYF	TGTGCCAGCAGCTTAGTTGGCGGGATAGTATTGGAGACCCAGTACTTC
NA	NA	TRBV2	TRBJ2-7	CASRELTVGEQYF	TGTGCCAGCAGGGAACTCACAGTGGGTGAGCAGTACTTC
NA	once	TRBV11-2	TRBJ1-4	CASSTDRNEKLFF	TGTGCCAGCAGCACAGACAGAAATGAAAAACTGTTTTTT
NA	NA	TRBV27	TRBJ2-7	CASSPTWGGALEQYF	TGTGCCAGCAGCCCCACATGGGGGGGGGCACTCGAGCAGTACTTC
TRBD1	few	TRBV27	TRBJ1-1	CASSRTGRTEAFF	TGTGCCAGCAGCCGGACAGGCAGAACTGAAGCTTTCTTT
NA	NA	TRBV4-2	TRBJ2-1	CASSQDWGGAGYNEQFF	TGTGCCAGCAGCCAAGATTGGGGGGGGGCTGGCTACAATGAGCAGTTCTTC
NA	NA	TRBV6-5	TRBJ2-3	CATRGGAYTDTQYF	TGTGCCACACGGGGCGGGGCCTACACAGATACGCAGTATTTT
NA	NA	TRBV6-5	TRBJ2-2	CASKATYGSPGELFF	TGTGCCAGCAAGGCTACCTACGGGAGTCCCGGGGAGCTGTTTTTT
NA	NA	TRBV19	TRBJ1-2	CASSIDRTGTRGYTF	TGTGCCAGTAGTATAGATAGGACGGGAACTCGTGGCTACACCTTC
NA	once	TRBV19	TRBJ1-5	CASSWGTPGGQPQHF	TGTGCCAGTAGTTGGGGGACTCCCGGTGGTCAGCCCCAGCATTTT
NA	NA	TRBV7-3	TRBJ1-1	CASSPSPSGWNTEAFF	TGTGCCAGCAGCCCAAGCCCGTCAGGATGGAACACTGAAGCTTTCTTT
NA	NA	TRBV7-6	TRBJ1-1	CASSLQHREGLAFF	TGTGCCAGCAGCTTACAGCACCGAGAGGGATTAGCTTTCTTT
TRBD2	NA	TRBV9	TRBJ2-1	CASSVGAGGPGNEQFF	TGTGCCAGCAGCGTAGGAGCGGGGGGGCCGGGCAATGAGCAGTTCTTC
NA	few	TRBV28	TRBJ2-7	CASSTGSYEQYF	TGTGCCAGCAGTACAGGGTCCTACGAGCAGTACTTC
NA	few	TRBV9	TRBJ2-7	CASSVGVGTPNEQYF	TGTGCCAGCAGCGTAGGGGTGGGGACTCCCAACGAGCAGTACTTC
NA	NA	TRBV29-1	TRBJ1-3	CSVGGGFGNTIYF	TGCAGCGTTGGTGGGGGCTTTGGAAACACCATATATTTT
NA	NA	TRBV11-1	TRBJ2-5	CASSLSDGGETQYF	TGTGCCAGCAGCTTATCGGACGGGGGTGAGACCCAGTACTTC
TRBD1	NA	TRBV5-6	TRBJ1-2	CASSLGTGGVYGYTF	TGTGCCAGCAGCTTAGGGACAGGAGGGGTCTATGGCTACACCTTC
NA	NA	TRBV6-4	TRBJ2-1	CASSDSSSGYQFF	TGTGCCAGCAGTGACTCGAGTTCGGGATATCAGTTCTTC